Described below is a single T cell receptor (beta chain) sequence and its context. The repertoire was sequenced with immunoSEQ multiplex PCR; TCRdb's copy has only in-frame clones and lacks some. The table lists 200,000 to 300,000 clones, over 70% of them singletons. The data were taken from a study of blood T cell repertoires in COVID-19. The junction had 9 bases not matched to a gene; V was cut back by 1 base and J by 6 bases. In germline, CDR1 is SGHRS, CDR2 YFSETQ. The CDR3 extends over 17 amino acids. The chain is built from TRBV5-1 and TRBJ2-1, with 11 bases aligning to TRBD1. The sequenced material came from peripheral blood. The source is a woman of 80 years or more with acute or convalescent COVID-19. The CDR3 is CASSLIFRGTGGNEQFF. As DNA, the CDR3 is TGCGCCAGCAGCTTGATCTTTCGCGGGACAGGGGGCAATGAGCAGTTCTTC.